This T cell receptor (beta chain) was retrieved from a study of brain T cells in children with intractable seizures. This CDR3 region has 13 residues. Germline V CDR1 and CDR2: SGHNT, YYREEE (reference sequence). The trim removed 0 bases at V and 6 bases at J, leaving 3 bases unmatched. Produced via immunoSEQ multiplex PCR; TCRdb's table is partial and in-frame only. The sample includes 60,000 to 85,000 clones, 85% to 95% of them seen just once. The sequenced sample was peripheral blood, obtained at surgery. This clonotype originated in a boy younger than two with tuberous sclerosis and intractable seizures. This chain joins TRBV5-4 and TRBJ2-7; 7 nucleotides agree with TRBD2. Here the CDR3 DNA reads TGTGCCAGCAGCTTGGCCGGGGGGATCGAGCAGTACTTC. Amino acid sequence: CASSLAGGIEQYF.